This TCR beta chain stems from a study of CD8 T cells in ankylosing spondylitis (dated 2017 in TCRdb). General notes on the study: T cell receptor beta repertoires were profiled in healthy donors and ankylosing spondylitis patients so that disease-linked TCR variants could be found. The whole study cohort included 85 to 120 healthy donors and over 20 ankylosing spondylitis patients. Samples of peripheral blood were taken, and for ankylosing spondylitis patients, synovial fluid was collected as well.

The listed sequencing device is Illumina HiSeq 2500. Quantitative 5'-RACE with molecular barcodes was the method used to prepare the TCR beta libraries. As for the original processing: A new computational method based on a probabilistic model of VDJ rearrangement was used to identify disease-linked TCR variants. The public sequencing data were trimmed at Q25 with fastp and processed into clonotypes with MiXCR by TCRdb, which kept only in-frame beta chains. Each entry is one CDR3 protein sequence, shown with its most common DNA and genes. It is TCRdb's table, rather than the study itself, that gives the V and J calls and clone size. The sample contains 450,000 to 550,000 distinct CDR3 sequences, approximately 5.3% of them found a single time. The ten largest clones capture approximately 4% of the sample. The CDR3 covers 15 residues, taking in both the cysteine and the phenylalanine. Only the CDR3 DNA stays, 45 bases, in frame from base 1. At the junction V is shortened by 8 bases and J by 7 bases; bases outside the gene matches: 12. The germline V gene specifies MGHRA as CDR1 and YSYEKL as CDR2.

Concerning this clonotype itself: Its cognate antigen has yet to be identified. The record has no base qualities; no much larger clone is one base away.

General findings and caveats noted by the study authors: Blood from ankylosing spondylitis patients appeared to be characterized by a TCR beta motif made up of under ten highly homologous amino acid variants. The disease-linked clones had a CD8+ phenotype and were found at relatively low frequencies in peripheral blood. Some TCR beta motif variants had previously been reported in synovial fluid and blood of reactive arthritis patients, which suggested common disease-initiation mechanisms. According to the report, matched synovial fluid samples from ankylosing spondylitis patients were significantly enriched for the disease-linked clones.

Recombination joined TRBV4-1 with TRBJ2-2; the central 8 bases match TRBD1. This clonotype was obtained from a male donor with ankylosing spondylitis. The specimen sequenced was blood, either unsorted or a sorted T cell fraction (not recorded which). Here the CDR3 is given as CASRARGRDVGELFF. The DNA sequence is TGCGCCAGCCGCGCCAGGGGGCGCGACGTCGGGGAGCTGTTTTTT.